The entry below gives a single TCR beta chain sequence along with its context. Libraries were prepared by immunoSEQ multiplex PCR; TCRdb keeps only in-frame clonotypes and omits some of them. The top ten hold around 16% of the sample, which has 250,000 to 350,000 clones, approximately 83% seen once. J lost 0 bases, V lost 5 bases, and 5 bases had no gene match. This CDR3 is 15 amino acids long. Germline V CDR1 and CDR2: LNHDA, SQIVND (reference sequence). The sample originates from a study of blood T cell repertoires in COVID-19. Sequences were obtained from peripheral blood. The chain employs TRBV19 and TRBJ1-1; 8 bases line up with TRBD1. This receptor was identified in a person aged 70 to 85 with COVID-19, enrolled during active disease. CDR3 bases: TGTGCCAGTAGTTCTCGGACAGGGATGAACACTGAAGCTTTCTTT. It translates to CASSSRTGMNTEAFF.